The 2 T cell receptor beta chains in this list originate from one sample, sequenced in a study of CD8+ T cells in alopecia areata. Sequencing used cDNA as its template, made by extracting RNA and reverse transcribing it. TCRdb's table, derived via immunoSEQ multiplex PCR, lists solely in-frame clones and lacks some. The data contain about 220,000 clones, about 58% of them seen just once; the ten biggest clones take up roughly 1.4%. Treatment given: oral pan-JAK inhibitor, 5-10 mg twice daily. Sequenced here: CD4+ T cells sorted from blood, sampled at week 4, from a patient treated with tofacitinib. The receptors here all came from a human donor with alopecia areata.

The chain recombines TRBV23-1 with TRBJ1-5; no clear D. TRBV23-1 is an ORF, and what it does is uncertain. The CDR3 is 15 residues long. Trimming took off 9 bases at V and 0 bases at J, with 15 bases between the two ends. Here the CDR3 reads CAREWVYNSNQPQHF. DNA for the CDR3: TGCGCCAGGGAGTGGGTATATAATAGCAATCAGCCCCAGCATTTT.

V gene TRBV29-1 combines with J gene TRBJ1-1; 9 bases align to TRBD1. From germline, CDR1 is SQVTM and CDR2 ANQGSEA. The CDR3 spans 11 residues. V was clipped by 4 bases and J by 6 bases; unmatched bases: 0. The CDR3 protein is CSVGTGAEAFF. CDR3 nucleotide sequence: TGCAGCGTTGGGACAGGGGCTGAAGCTTTCTTT.